The next 26 T cell receptor beta chains were all read from a single sample in a study of shared clonotypes between healthy human individuals. Measured with immunoSEQ multiplex PCR; TCRdb has only the in-frame clones, and not every one. The table lists millions of clones, approximately 94% of them singletons. The naive CD8 subset, CD45RO-negative cells positively selected for CCR7, excluded terminally differentiated effector memory CD45RA+ cells. Sequenced: naive CD8+ T cells sorted from blood. The receptors come from a man younger than 30 in good health.

The V call is TRBV7-9, the J call TRBJ1-1; TRBD1 matches 9 bases. Germline values: CDR1 SEHNR, CDR2 FQNEAQ (reference sequence). This CDR3 spans 16 amino acids. V lost 4 bases, J lost 1 base, and 7 bases stayed unmatched. The CDR3 loop reads CASSSGTGSANTEAFF. The CDR3, as DNA: TGTGCCAGCAGCTCCGGGACAGGGTCCGCGAACACTGAAGCTTTCTTT.

The rearrangement joins TRBV5-6 to TRBJ1-3; a possible D gene is TRBD1 (5 bases). This CDR3 has 14 residues. Looked up from germline, CDR1 is SGHDT and CDR2 is YYEEEE. Trimming left V 0 bases short and J 4 bases short, with 8 bases between. The CDR3 loop is CASSLGGTGNTIYF. As DNA, the CDR3 is TGTGCCAGCAGCTTGGGAGGGACCGGAAACACCATATATTTT. Drawing the rest from reference TRBV5-6 and TRBJ1-3, the complete variable domain is DAGVTQSPTHLIKTRGQQVTLRCSPKSGHDTVSWYQQALGQGPQFIFQYYEEEERQRGNFPDRFSGHQFPNYSSELNVNALLLGDSALYLCASSLGGTGNTIYFGEGSWLTVV.

This chain uses TRBV13 with TRBJ1-6; D is possibly TRBD1 (5 bases). Germline CDR1 is PRHDT and CDR2 is FYEKMQ (reference sequence). V dropped 0 bases and J dropped 7 bases, with 10 bases sitting between them. CDR3 size: 15 residues. The CDR3 here is CASSLGGRSNSPLHF. In nucleotides, the CDR3 is TGTGCCAGCAGCTTAGGGGGACGGAGCAATTCACCCCTCCACTTT. Full variable domain (missing parts from reference TRBV13 and TRBJ1-6): AAGVIQSPRHLIKEKRETATLKCYPIPRHDTVYWYQQGPGQDPQFLISFYEKMQSDKGSIPDRFSAQQFSDYHSELNMSSLELGDSALYFCASSLGGRSNSPLHFGNGTRLTVT.

This clone is a singleton in its sample. The chain carries TRBV4-3 and TRBJ2-3, with TRBD2 matching over 9 bases. The CDR3 is made up of 17 amino acids. Germline values: CDR1 LGHNA, CDR2 YSLEER. J lost 0 bases, V lost 0 bases, and 4 bases had no gene match. CDR3 sequence: CASSQDSSGRSTDTQYF. In DNA form, the CDR3 reads TGCGCCAGCAGCCAAGATTCGAGCGGGAGGAGCACAGATACGCAGTATTTT.

This rearrangement joins TRBV6-1 to TRBJ1-2; D is uncertain. Trimming took 1 base from V and 4 from J, leaving 10 bases between them. The CDR3 runs 14 residues. Germline values: CDR1 MNHNS, CDR2 SASEGT. CDR3 region: CASSEEWGTYGYTF. CDR3 coding DNA: TGTGCCAGCAGTGAAGAGTGGGGAACCTATGGCTACACCTTC.

This chain links TRBV5-6 with TRBJ1-1; no firm D call. V lost 4 bases and J lost 4, with 17 bases in between. The CDR3 is made up of 15 amino acids. Germline V gives CDR1 SGHDT, CDR2 YYEEEE. The CDR3 sequence is CASSPRGGSPTEAFF. CDR3 DNA sequence: TGTGCCAGCAGCCCTCGAGGAGGATCCCCCACTGAAGCTTTCTTT. Variable domain in full (rest from reference TRBV5-6 and TRBJ1-1): DAGVTQSPTHLIKTRGQQVTLRCSPKSGHDTVSWYQQALGQGPQFIFQYYEEEERQRGNFPDRFSGHQFPNYSSELNVNALLLGDSALYLCASSPRGGSPTEAFFGQGTRLTVV.

The table lists this clone with a count of one. CDR3 DNA: TGTGCCAGCAGCTCTGGGGGTTGGGTGGACAATGAGCAGTTCTTC. This translates into CASSSGGWVDNEQFF. This chain links TRBV11-2 with TRBJ2-1; D assignment may be TRBD1 or TRBD2 (5 bases each). CDR3 size: 15 residues. Germline lookup yields CDR1 SGHAT and CDR2 FQNNGV. The V gene lost 4 bases and the J gene lost 5 bases, with 15 bases spanning the gap.

This sequence joins TRBV2 and TRBJ2-7; tentatively, D is TRBD1 (6 bases). The CDR3 is 13 amino acids. The germline V gene encodes CDR1 SNHLY and CDR2 FYNNEI. V was pared by 6 bases and J by 3 bases, with 12 bases between. The CDR3 bases are TGTGCCAGCAGGCGGAGACAGGTCTACGAGCAGTACTTC. Translation gives CASRRRQVYEQYF.

The chain employs TRBV6-5 and TRBJ1-2; D unresolved. V was pared by 5 bases and J by 6 bases, with 13 bases between. This CDR3 is 13 amino acids long. Germline V gene data show CDR1 as MNHEY and CDR2 as SVGAGI. DNA of the CDR3: TGTGCCAGCAGTCCCCGAGGCGGGGATGGCTACACCTTC. Protein product: CASSPRGGDGYTF.

In this sample, this clone turned up a few times. V and J are TRBV9 and TRBJ1-2, with D unclear. Germline CDR1 is SGDLS and CDR2 is YYNGEE. Trimming left V 0 bases short and J 6 bases short, with 12 bases between. The CDR3 is 14 amino acids. CDR3 DNA sequence: TGTGCCAGCAGCGTAGACTGGGGTTGGGATGGCTACACCTTC. The encoded protein is CASSVDWGWDGYTF.

This clone came up once. This chain connects TRBV29-1 to TRBJ2-2; 7 positions match TRBD1. The germline V gene encodes CDR1 SQVTM and CDR2 ANQGSEA. After removal of 2 bases from V and 2 bases from J, the junction contained 2 bases not matched to a gene. This CDR3 is built from 14 residues. CDR3 sequence: CSVEQGVNTGELFF. The DNA of the CDR3 is TGCAGCGTTGAACAGGGGGTTAACACCGGGGAGCTGTTTTTT.

The V gene is TRBV11-3, the J gene TRBJ2-1; 12 nucleotides match TRBD2. CDR3 length: 14 residues. With 6 bases clipped from V and 7 bases from J, the junction kept 4 bases outside the gene matches. Germline CDR1 reads SGHNT; CDR2 reads YENEEA. This CDR3 is CASSFGTSGNEQFF. DNA for the CDR3: TGTGCCAGCAGTTTCGGGACTAGCGGGAATGAGCAGTTCTTC.

The J gene is TRBJ2-1, the V gene TRBV18; D possibly uses TRBD1 or TRBD2 (7 bases each). The V gene's germline CDR1 is KGHSH and CDR2 LQKENI. Trimming stripped 3 bases from V and 5 bases from J, with 17 bases between. The CDR3 covers 16 residues. The CDR3 nucleotides are TGTGCCAGCTCACCGCCAGGGGGGGAAGTTGACAATGAGCAGTTCTTC. Residues: CASSPPGGEVDNEQFF.

V usage is TRBV5-4 and J usage is TRBJ2-7; no clear D gene. The germline V and J ends were trimmed by 0 bases and 3 bases, with 7 bases remaining between them. Per the germline V gene, CDR1 is SGHNT and CDR2 is YYREEE (reference sequence). The CDR3 is 13 amino acids. CDR3 DNA sequence: TGTGCCAGCAGCTTGGAGCGCTACTACGAGCAGTACTTC. Translation gives CASSLERYYEQYF.

This chain joins TRBV11-2 and TRBJ2-7, with D tentatively TRBD1 (6 bases). CDR3 length: 15 amino acids. V was shortened by 1 base and J by 3 bases, with 13 bases between the two germline ends. Germline V gives CDR1 SGHAT, CDR2 FQNNGV. This chain's CDR3 is CASSLGQGTLYEQYF. In nucleotides, the CDR3 is TGTGCCAGCAGCTTAGGGCAGGGGACCCTCTACGAGCAGTACTTC.

V gene TRBV12-5 combines with J gene TRBJ2-7; perhaps TRBD1 as D (6 bases). Between the trimmed V and J ends, which lost 1 base and 2 bases, there was a span of 9 bases. The CDR3 is 14 amino acids. Germline CDR1 LGHNT, CDR2 FRNRAP. Here the CDR3 reads CASGLAGQTYEQYF. The CDR3, as DNA: TGTGCTAGTGGTTTGGCGGGACAAACCTACGAGCAGTACTTC. Supplemented by reference TRBV12-5 and TRBJ2-7, the full variable domain reads DARVTQTPRHKVTEMGQEVTMRCQPILGHNTVFWYRQTMMQGLELLAYFRNRAPLDDSGMPKDRFSAEMPDATLATLKIQPSEPRDSAVYFCASGLAGQTYEQYFGPGTRLTVT.

Points on this clone: At the DNA level, this CDR3 is encoded by other sequences in the same sample as well. The CDR3 spells CASSLEDGYEQYF. Written as DNA, the CDR3 is TGTGCCAGCAGCCTCGAGGACGGATACGAGCAGTACTTC. The V gene is TRBV27, the J gene TRBJ2-7; no definite D call. The germline gives CDR1 MNHEY, CDR2 SMNVEV (reference sequence). V dropped 6 bases and J dropped 4 bases, with 13 bases sitting between them. This CDR3 has 13 amino acids.

On this clone itself: Other DNA sequences within the sample encode an identical CDR3. The chain recombines TRBV7-9 with TRBJ1-5; the D gene is possibly TRBD1 (6 bases). Germline CDR1 and CDR2: SEHNR and FQNEAQ (reference sequence). V lost 1 base to trimming and J lost 4 bases, with 8 bases between them. This CDR3 contains 14 residues. The CDR3 region is CASSLGQGNQPQHF. In DNA form, the CDR3 reads TGTGCCAGCAGCTTAGGTCAGGGGAATCAGCCCCAGCATTTT.

The genes are TRBV25-1 and TRBJ2-1, with D perhaps assigned TRBD1 or TRBD2 (5 bases each). The CDR3 totals 15 residues. Between the trimmed V and J ends, which lost 5 bases and 0 bases, there was a span of 11 bases. Germline assignment: CDR1 MGHDK and CDR2 SYGVNS. The CDR3 coding sequence is TGTGCCAGCAGTCCTGGGGGAGTCTCCTACAATGAGCAGTTCTTC. This encodes CASSPGGVSYNEQFF.

This clone was detected only once. The chain links TRBV29-1 to TRBJ2-2; unclear D gene. The CDR3 consists of 12 residues. Germline V gives CDR1 SQVTM, CDR2 ANQGSEA. With 7 bases removed from V and 4 bases from J, the gap between germline ends came to 10 bases. CDR3 DNA sequence: TGCAGCGCGGATAAGAGCACCGGGGAGCTGTTTTTT. Protein product: CSADKSTGELFF.

The rearrangement links TRBV4-3 to TRBJ1-1; the match to TRBD1 covers 9 bases. The V gene's germline CDR1 is LGHNA and CDR2 YSLEER. There are 14 residues in the CDR3. With V trimmed by 4 bases and J by 11 bases, 11 bases remained unmatched. CDR3 sequence (DNA): TGCGCCAGCAGCCGAACTAGGACAGGGGTGATTGCTTTCTTT. Translating gives CASSRTRTGVIAFF.

V usage is TRBV6-6 and J usage is TRBJ2-1, with unresolved D. CDR3 size: 14 residues. Germline lookup yields CDR1 MNHNY and CDR2 SVGAGI (reference sequence). V dropped 6 bases and J dropped 0 bases, with 9 bases sitting between them. Here the CDR3 reads CASRYTSSYNEQFF. CDR3 coding DNA: TGTGCCAGCAGATACACATCCTCCTACAATGAGCAGTTCTTC.

Notes on this clone: At the DNA level, this CDR3 is encoded by other sequences in the same sample as well. J is TRBJ1-5 and V is TRBV11-2, with 7 bases that match TRBD1. From germline, CDR1 is SGHAT and CDR2 FQNNGV. CDR3 length: 14 amino acids. The J segment lost 2 bases and the V segment lost 5 bases, leaving 3 bases of the junction unmatched. DNA for the CDR3: TGTGCCAGCAGCCCCACAGGGGGCAATCAGCCCCAGCATTTT. It encodes CASSPTGGNQPQHF.

The chain recombines TRBV15 with TRBJ2-3, with D perhaps matching TRBD2 (5 bases). The CDR3 runs to 17 residues. CDR1 LNHNV and CDR2 YYDKDF come from the germline V gene (reference sequence). Trimming took off 4 bases at V and 2 bases at J, with 19 bases between the two ends. CDR3 loop: CATSTMETTYYTDTQYF. Here the CDR3 DNA reads TGTGCCACCAGCACAATGGAGACTACTTATTACACAGATACGCAGTATTTT. The variable domain in full, with the rest retrieved from reference TRBV15 and TRBJ2-3, is DAMVIQNPRYQVTQFGKPVTLSCSQTLNHNVMYWYQQKSSQAPKLLFHYYDKDFNNEADTPDNFQSRRPNTSFCFLDIRSPGLGDTAMYLCATSTMETTYYTDTQYFGPGTRLTVL.

Remarks on this clone: The same CDR3 can be traced to other DNA sequences in this sample. The chain recombines TRBV4-3 with TRBJ2-1, with no clear D. With 1 base removed from V and 8 bases from J, the gap between germline ends came to 6 bases. This CDR3 is built from 12 residues. Looked up from germline, CDR1 is LGHNA and CDR2 is YSLEER. CDR3 residues: CASSQVGHEQFF. The CDR3 region has the DNA TGCGCCAGCAGCCAAGTGGGCCATGAGCAGTTCTTC.

This chain connects TRBV7-9 to TRBJ2-7; 11 nucleotides line up with TRBD1. Looked up from germline, CDR1 is SEHNR and CDR2 is FQNEAQ (reference sequence). V lost 4 bases, J lost 4 bases, and 6 bases stayed unmatched. The CDR3 is 15 residues long. The CDR3 reads CASSSIGTGGYEQYF. CDR3 bases: TGTGCCAGCAGCTCTATTGGGACAGGGGGATACGAGCAGTACTTC.